This TCR beta chain was found in a study of T cells in Graves' hyperthyroidism and ophthalmopathy. After removal of 5 bases from V and 2 bases from J, the junction contained 6 bases not matched to a gene. This CDR3 spans 15 amino acids. Germline V gives CDR1 LNHDA, CDR2 SQIVND (reference sequence). This clonotype was counted only a few times. Its matching antigen is unknown. Using RNA transcripts as the source, TCR beta CDR3 regions were amplified. HTBI primers were the set used in a first-round RT-PCR of the TCR CDR3. TCRdb re-derived calls from the multiplex PCR reads in MiXCR, one entry per CDR3 protein. Of under 800,000 distinct CDR3 sequences in the sample, 14% are singletons; the top ten hold 10%. The authors deemed Graves' hyperthyroidism stable absent ophthalmopathy progression within 18 months. Uncontrolled infection, other autoimmune disease, pregnancy or lactation barred patients from enrollment. Each diagnosis drew on symptoms, thyroxine, TRAb, thyroid ultrasound and orbital computed tomography findings.

Whole-study findings and limits: Within blood appeared most thyroid clonotypes that had expanded above 0.001.

The V call is TRBV19, the J call TRBJ1-5; 7 bases match TRBD1. This TCR derives from a woman aged 18-29 years with Graves' hyperthyroidism. Sequencing input: blood. CDR3 bases: TGTGCCAGTAGTCCCCACAGGGGTGGCAATCAGCCCCAGCATTTT. Translated, it gives CASSPHRGGNQPQHF.